Shown below are 16 T cell receptor beta chains from a single sample sequenced in a study of cytomegalovirus exposure and HLA in healthy donors. This PCR relied on a set of 60 Vbeta primers and 13 Jbeta primers. TCRdb keeps only in-frame clones here, not all; method: immunoSEQ multiplex PCR. Of approximately 71,000 clones in the sample, roughly 78% are singletons; the top ten hold around 10%. The specimen was PBMCs. Source of these receptors: a woman aged 40 to 50 in good health and CMV-seropositive.

V usage is TRBV5-4 and J usage is TRBJ1-4, with 7 bases lining up with TRBD1. The trim removed 4 bases at V and 1 base at J, leaving 4 bases unmatched. Germline lookup yields CDR1 SGHNT and CDR2 YYREEE (reference sequence). The CDR3 is 15 residues long. CDR3 residues: CASSQGGITNEKLFF. The CDR3 bases are TGTGCCAGCAGCCAGGGGGGCATAACTAATGAAAAACTGTTTTTT.

The sample holds a few counts of this clone. J is TRBJ1-6 and V is TRBV6-1, with a possible D match to TRBD1 (6 bases). Germline lookup yields CDR1 MNHNS and CDR2 SASEGT. V shed 10 bases and J shed 0 bases, with 13 bases lying between them. This CDR3 is built from 15 residues. Here the CDR3 reads CATQRGGSYNSPLHF. The CDR3, as DNA: TGTGCCACCCAAAGGGGGGGCTCCTATAATTCACCCCTCCACTTT.

This clone was recorded many times. The chain combines TRBV2 with TRBJ1-1; no reliable D call. V was shortened by 7 bases and J by 4 bases, with 19 bases between the two germline ends. Germline loops: CDR1 SNHLY, CDR2 FYNNEI. The CDR3 sequence is 15 residues long. The CDR3: CASIRFGFLATEAFF. The CDR3 DNA reads TGTGCCAGCATTAGGTTCGGGTTCTTGGCCACTGAAGCTTTCTTT.

In its sample, this clone was seen once. This rearrangement joins TRBV30 to TRBJ1-1, with TRBD1 identical over 9 bases. V dropped 2 bases and J dropped 5; count of bases not matched to a gene: 6. The CDR3 has 14 residues. Looked up from germline, CDR1 is GTSNPN and CDR2 is SVGIG (reference sequence). DNA of the CDR3: TGTGCCTGGAGTTACAGGGGGCGTCGGACTGAAGCTTTCTTT. Its protein product is CAWSYRGRRTEAFF.

This clone came up a few times. The V and J genes are TRBV6-6 and TRBJ2-7; 8 bases fit TRBD2. J lost 4 bases, V lost 6 bases, and 11 bases had no gene match. CDR3 length: 15 amino acids. The germline V gene encodes CDR1 MNHNY and CDR2 SVGAGI (reference sequence). The chain's CDR3 is CASRARAGGRYEQYF. CDR3 DNA: TGTGCCAGCAGGGCTCGGGCGGGGGGCCGGTACGAGCAGTACTTC.

The chain recombines TRBV6-4 with TRBJ1-1, with 8 bases identical to TRBD1. The CDR3 length is 14 residues. Trimming removed 5 bases from V and 3 bases from J; junction bases left unmatched: 5. Germline V gene sequence: CDR1 MRHNA, CDR2 SNTAGT. This CDR3 reads CASSQTGADTEAFF. CDR3 nucleotide sequence: TGTGCCAGCAGTCAGACAGGGGCGGACACTGAAGCTTTCTTT.

V gene TRBV6-4 combines with J gene TRBJ1-6; possibly TRBD1 for D (5 bases). CDR3 length equals 14 residues. Trimming pared 5 bases from V and 7 bases from J, leaving 12 bases between. Germline V lookup: CDR1 MRHNA, CDR2 SNTAGT. The CDR3, as DNA: TGTGCCAGCAGTATTGGGACTTACAATTCACCCCTCCACTTT. This codes for CASSIGTYNSPLHF.

The table lists this clone with a count of one. The junction and the germline gene differ at one end; a read error may be behind it. The chain employs TRBV7-9 and TRBJ1-1; no clear D. Looked up from germline, CDR1 is SEHNR and CDR2 is FQNEAQ (reference sequence). There are 12 residues in the CDR3. CDR3 nucleotides: TGTTCCAGCAGCTTCGGACTGTTTGAAGCTTTCTTT. Protein: CSSSFGLFEAFF.

The genes are TRBV6-1 and TRBJ2-2; D not resolved. Trimming stripped 3 bases from V and 1 base from J, with 12 bases between. Germline V lookup: CDR1 MNHNS, CDR2 SASEGT. CDR3 length: 16 amino acids. The CDR3, as DNA: TGTGCCAGCAGTGATAGTCCAGGCCGGAACACCGGGGAGCTGTTTTTT. This sequence encodes CASSDSPGRNTGELFF.

A few counts support this clone. The chain joins TRBV6-5 to TRBJ1-6; the match to TRBD1 covers 7 bases. This CDR3 is 14 amino acids long. Germline V gives CDR1 MNHEY, CDR2 SVGAGI. Losses at the gene ends were 0 bases for V and 9 bases for J; bases not matched to a gene: 2. CDR3 bases: TGTGCCAGCAGTTACTCAGGGGGCACTTCACCCCTCCACTTT. Protein product: CASSYSGGTSPLHF.

The chain carries TRBV30 and TRBJ2-5; tentatively, D is TRBD2 (6 bases). The germline V and J ends were trimmed by 1 base and 5 bases, with 14 bases remaining between them. CDR3 length equals 14 residues. The V gene's germline CDR1 is GTSNPN and CDR2 SVGIG (reference sequence). Here the CDR3 reads CAWSAPGLRETQYF. The CDR3 DNA reads as TGTGCCTGGAGTGCGCCCGGACTACGGGAGACCCAGTACTTC.

This chain uses TRBV10-1 with TRBJ1-5; D gene ambiguous. This CDR3 comprises 16 residues. In germline, CDR1 is WNHNN, CDR2 SYGVQD (reference sequence). The V end lost 0 bases, the J end lost 1 base, and 10 bases lay between the germline ends. As DNA, the CDR3 is TGCGCCAGCAGTGAGTCGCTGGGAGAGAGCAATCAGCCCCAGCATTTT. This gives the protein CASSESLGESNQPQHF.

This chain joins TRBV6-5 and TRBJ2-5, with D perhaps TRBD2 (7 bases). V lost 4 bases to trimming and J lost 5 bases, with 17 bases between them. This CDR3 contains 15 residues. Germline values: CDR1 MNHEY, CDR2 SVGAGI. The CDR3 loop is CASSSGGRGGETQYF. CDR3 DNA sequence: TGTGCCAGCAGTTCGGGGGGAAGGGGGGGCGAGACCCAGTACTTC.

This clone was counted a few times. This rearrangement joins TRBV15 to TRBJ1-2; tentative D call: TRBD1 (6 bases). Trimming left V 0 bases short and J 6 bases short, with 14 bases between. CDR1 is LNHNV and CDR2 is YYDKDF in the germline V gene (reference sequence). CDR3 length: 15 residues. The CDR3 protein is CATSRDIGGFDGYTF. As DNA, the CDR3 is TGTGCCACCAGCAGAGATATAGGGGGTTTTGATGGCTACACCTTC.

This clone was seen more than once but under ten times. The chain is built from TRBV7-9 and TRBJ1-2, with 7 bases aligning to TRBD1. Germline V gives CDR1 SEHNR, CDR2 FQNEAQ (reference sequence). This CDR3 has 14 residues. The J segment lost 3 bases and the V segment lost 4 bases, leaving 5 bases of the junction unmatched. Here the CDR3 DNA reads TGTGCCAGCAGCTCGACCGGGACAGACTATGGCTACACCTTC. This gives the protein CASSSTGTDYGYTF.

The V gene is TRBV7-9, the J gene TRBJ1-3; 8 bases align to TRBD1. CDR1 and CDR2 from the germline V gene are SEHNR and FQNEAQ (reference sequence). V was clipped by 5 bases and J by 6 bases; unmatched bases: 9. The CDR3 is 15 amino acids. Written as DNA, the CDR3 is TGTGCCAGCAGCCCGCAGGGGGCAGGTGAAAACACCATATATTTT. This sequence encodes CASSPQGAGENTIYF.